What follows are 25 T cell receptor beta chains derived from one specimen sequenced in a study of blood T cell repertoires in COVID-19. Using immunoSEQ multiplex PCR, the repertoire was profiled, and TCRdb retains in-frame clones only, with some absent. The sample lists about 78,000 clones; less than 95% were seen once. The specimen sequenced was peripheral blood. The receptors originated from a woman between 45 and 65 years old in a cohort sampled during active COVID-19.

The V and J genes are TRBV6-5 and TRBJ1-6; D is unclear. The CDR3 contains 15 residues. V lost 8 bases to trimming and J lost 12 bases, with 23 bases between them. CDR1 MNHEY and CDR2 SVGAGI come from the germline V gene. The CDR3 sequence: CASQKDPRRAEPLHF. The CDR3 DNA sequence: TGTGCCAGCCAGAAAGACCCCCGGCGGGCCGAACCCCTCCACTTT.

This clone was counted a single time. This chain joins TRBV5-1 and TRBJ1-2, with 11 bases that match TRBD1. J lost 2 bases, V lost 0 bases, and 3 bases had no gene match. The germline V gene encodes CDR1 SGHRS and CDR2 YFSETQ. The CDR3 consists of 16 residues. The CDR3 region has the DNA TGCGCCAGCAGCTTGGGAGGGACAGGGGGGAACTATGGCTACACCTTC. Encoded protein: CASSLGGTGGNYGYTF. Combining the CDR3 with reference TRBV5-1 and TRBJ1-2 gives the whole variable domain KAGVTQTPRYLIKTRGQQVTLSCSPISGHRSVSWYQQTPGQGLQFLFEYFSETQRNKGNFPGRFSGRQFSNSRSEMNVSTLELGDSALYLCASSLGGTGGNYGYTFGSGTRLTVV.

This clone appeared a few times. This chain connects TRBV5-1 to TRBJ2-3, with TRBD2 identical over 12 bases. The V and J ends lost 0 bases and 0 bases, in that order; junction bases with no gene match: 2. The CDR3 covers 17 residues. Germline CDR1 reads SGHRS; CDR2 reads YFSETQ. The CDR3 sequence: CASSLALAGGSTDTQYF. The CDR3 region has the DNA TGCGCCAGCAGCTTGGCCCTAGCGGGAGGGAGCACAGATACGCAGTATTTT.

V gene TRBV3-1 (or the pseudogene TRBV3-2) combines with J gene TRBJ2-1; 7 bases align to TRBD2. From germline, CDR1 is LGHDT and CDR2 YNNKEL (reference sequence). The CDR3 consists of 18 residues. The V segment lost 0 bases and the J segment 6 bases; nucleotides outside the gene matches: 14. The CDR3 protein is CASSQEKVRLPGGNEQFF. CDR3 bases: TGTGCCAGCAGCCAAGAGAAGGTGCGGCTACCGGGAGGCAATGAGCAGTTCTTC.

The chain uses TRBV30 and TRBJ2-1; 12 nucleotides line up with TRBD1. This CDR3 has 15 amino acids. CDR1 and CDR2 from the germline V gene are GTSNPN and SVGIG (reference sequence). V shed 3 bases, J shed 5 bases, and the junction held 5 bases outside the gene matches. The CDR3 region is CAWRWGTGGNNEQFF. CDR3 nucleotide sequence: TGTGCCTGGAGGTGGGGGACAGGGGGCAACAATGAGCAGTTCTTC. The entire variable domain, with the rest obtained from reference TRBV30 and TRBJ2-1, is as follows: SQTIHQWPATLVQPVGSPLSLECTVEGTSNPNLYWYRQAAGRGLQLLFYSVGIGQISSEVPQNLSASRPQDRQFILSSKKLLLSDSGFYLCAWRWGTGGNNEQFFGPGTRLTVL.

This clone was picked up one time. CDR3 nucleotides: TGTGCCAGTAGTATTCCCGGGGATAGCAATCAGCCCCAGCATTTT. Its protein is CASSIPGDSNQPQHF. This chain joins TRBV19 and TRBJ1-5; D gene ambiguous. V was shortened by 3 bases and J by 0 bases, with 9 bases between the two germline ends. Germline values: CDR1 LNHDA, CDR2 SQIVND (reference sequence). CDR3 length: 15 residues.

CDR3 protein: CASSHQGGLAKNIQYF. The DNA of the CDR3 is TGTGCCAGCAGCCACCAGGGGGGACTAGCCAAAAACATTCAGTACTTC. The chain carries TRBV6-2 or TRBV6-3 and TRBJ2-4; possible D gene TRBD1, 7 bases. Germline V lookup: CDR1 MNHEY, CDR2 SVGEGT. V was clipped by 6 bases and J by 0 bases, with 15 bases between them. This CDR3 is built from 16 residues.

The chain employs TRBV5-1 and TRBJ1-2, with a possible D match to TRBD1 (6 bases). CDR1 SGHRS and CDR2 YFSETQ come from the germline V gene. This CDR3 region has 11 residues. V was shortened by 2 bases and J by 10 bases, with 9 bases between the two germline ends. DNA for the CDR3: TGCGCCAGCAGCTTACAGGGAGTCTACACCTTC. As protein: CASSLQGVYTF.

This chain joins TRBV2 and TRBJ1-2, with 8 bases lining up with TRBD1. The CDR3 extends over 13 amino acids. With V trimmed by 8 bases and J by 3 bases, 5 bases remained unmatched. Germline CDR1 is SNHLY and CDR2 is FYNNEI. The CDR3 coding sequence is TGTGCCAGCGAGACAGGGGCCGACTATGGCTACACCTTC. This gives the protein CASETGADYGYTF. The full variable domain, its missing parts supplied by reference TRBV2 and TRBJ1-2, is EPEVTQTPSHQVTQMGQEVILRCVPISNHLYFYWYRQILGQKVEFLVSFYNNEISEKSEIFDDQFSVERPDGSNFTLKIRSTKLEDSAMYFCASETGADYGYTFGSGTRLTVV.

This chain uses TRBV2 with TRBJ2-7; 7 bases agree with TRBD1. The CDR3 totals 14 residues. The V gene end was trimmed by 7 bases and the J gene end by 9 bases; junction bases not matched to a gene: 15. Germline V lookup: CDR1 SNHLY, CDR2 FYNNEI. CDR3 in amino acids: CASNRGQLRAGQYF. The CDR3 bases are TGTGCCAGCAATCGGGGACAGCTACGTGCTGGGCAGTACTTC.

This chain links TRBV28 with TRBJ1-5; 8 positions agree with TRBD1. The ends lost 5 bases at V and 6 bases at J; junction bases unmatched: 3. CDR3 length: 13 residues. Per germline, CDR1 MDHEN and CDR2 SYDVKM. This CDR3 is CASSGQGSQPQHF. The CDR3 DNA reads TGTGCCAGCAGTGGACAGGGAAGTCAGCCCCAGCATTTT.

The V and J genes are TRBV29-1 and TRBJ1-1; the D is unclear. CDR1 is SQVTM, CDR2 ANQGSEA, per germline. V was clipped by 1 base and J by 0 bases, with 9 bases between them. The CDR3 totals 14 residues. CDR3 DNA: TGCAGCGTTGAAGTAGCACTCATGAACACTGAAGCTTTCTTT. It yields the protein CSVEVALMNTEAFF.

This rearrangement joins TRBV6-5 to TRBJ1-4; a possible D gene is TRBD1 (6 bases). The CDR3 runs to 15 residues. Trimming left V 4 bases short and J 2 bases short, with 11 bases between. Germline V gives CDR1 MNHEY, CDR2 SVGAGI. The chain's CDR3 is CASSWGQRTNEKLFF. The CDR3 nucleotides are TGTGCCAGCAGTTGGGGACAAAGGACTAATGAAAAACTGTTTTTT.

This clone showed up just once. The chain uses TRBV18 and TRBJ2-3, with TRBD2 identical over 8 bases. Trimming took 4 bases from V and 3 from J; bases not matched to a gene: 12. The CDR3 sequence is 17 residues long. Germline loops: CDR1 KGHSH, CDR2 LQKENI. CDR3 DNA: TGTGCCAGCTCACAACGCGGGAGGCTCCCAGGGACAGATACGCAGTATTTT. It codes for CASSQRGRLPGTDTQYF.

CDR3 residues: CASSPAQGTRGNEQFF. In nucleotides, the CDR3 is TGTGCCAGCTCACCTGCTCAGGGCACCCGAGGCAATGAGCAGTTCTTC. The chain recombines TRBV18 with TRBJ2-1; D possibly corresponds to TRBD1 (5 bases). Germline V gene lookup returns CDR1 KGHSH and CDR2 LQKENI. This CDR3 is built from 16 residues. Trimming removed 3 bases from V and 6 bases from J, with 18 bases in between.

This clone is a singleton in its sample. The rearrangement joins TRBV27 to TRBJ2-5; 10 bases match TRBD1. The V and J ends lost 5 bases and 5 bases, in that order; junction bases with no gene match: 5. Germline V gene sequence: CDR1 MNHEY, CDR2 SMNVEV (reference sequence). The CDR3 is made up of 14 amino acids. The CDR3 sequence is CASSTPGQGETQYF. The CDR3 nucleotides are TGTGCCAGCAGTACCCCGGGACAGGGGGAGACCCAGTACTTC.

The V call is TRBV9, the J call TRBJ1-1; 7 nucleotides agree with TRBD1. The CDR3 is 13 residues long. With 7 bases clipped from V and 1 base from J, the junction kept 4 bases outside the gene matches. Germline lookup yields CDR1 SGDLS and CDR2 YYNGEE. As DNA, the CDR3 is TGTGCCAGCGGGGGGACAGCGAACACTGAAGCTTTCTTT. Its translation: CASGGTANTEAFF.

The V gene is TRBV29-1, the J gene TRBJ1-2, with D possibly matching TRBD1 (5 bases). This CDR3 has 10 residues. The germline gives CDR1 SQVTM, CDR2 ANQGSEA. Between the trimmed V and J ends, which lost 1 base and 8 bases, there was a span of 5 bases. CDR3 in DNA: TGCAGCGTTGAAGCAGGGGGCTACACCTTC. Translated, it gives CSVEAGGYTF.

The chain uses TRBV29-1 and TRBJ2-1; possibly TRBD1 for D (5 bases). This CDR3 is built from 11 residues. The V end was cut by 5 bases, the J end by 7 bases, with 9 bases between. The germline V gene encodes CDR1 SQVTM and CDR2 ANQGSEA. The CDR3 protein is CSVSRVNEQFF. For the CDR3, the DNA is TGCAGCGTTAGCAGGGTAAATGAGCAGTTCTTC.

The chain combines TRBV7-9 with TRBJ2-5; TRBD2 might be the D (7 bases). The V end lost 7 bases, the J end lost 4 bases, and 22 bases lay between the germline ends. The CDR3 has 16 residues. Germline CDR1 SEHNR, CDR2 FQNEAQ (reference sequence). In DNA form, the CDR3 reads TGTGCCAGCACCACTTATAACGGGGGGCACGGAGAGACCCAGTACTTC. This codes for CASTTYNGGHGETQYF.

V is TRBV28 and J is TRBJ1-1, with unresolved D. The CDR3 spans 13 residues. V was pared by 6 bases and J by 4 bases, with 12 bases between. CDR1 and CDR2 from the germline V gene are MDHEN and SYDVKM. The CDR3 region has the DNA TGTGCCAGCAGCCCCCGAAGCGGCACTGAAGCTTTCTTT. Protein sequence: CASSPRSGTEAFF.

This rearrangement joins TRBV24-1 to TRBJ1-2; TRBD1 is a possible D gene (6 bases). V shed 9 bases and J shed 2 bases, with 9 bases lying between them. The CDR3 runs to 12 residues. Germline V gene lookup returns CDR1 KGHDR and CDR2 SFDVKD. The CDR3 nucleotides are TGTGCCACCCAGGGGCCGAACTATGGCTACACCTTC. This encodes CATQGPNYGYTF.

The gene calls are TRBV6-6 and TRBJ1-6; D ambiguous. CDR3 length: 15 residues. Germline CDR1 is MNHNY and CDR2 is SVGAGI (reference sequence). V was shortened by 4 bases and J by 6 bases, with 13 bases between the two germline ends. DNA for the CDR3: TGTGCCAGCAGTTTGAGGGAGTTGGGTAATTCACCCCTCCACTTT. Translated, it gives CASSLRELGNSPLHF.

The rearrangement links TRBV18 to TRBJ1-1, with 12 bases aligning to TRBD1. The V and J ends lost 5 bases and 0 bases, in that order; junction bases with no gene match: 13. This CDR3 comprises 19 residues. Germline CDR1 is KGHSH and CDR2 is LQKENI. CDR3 in DNA: TGTGCCAGCTCAGAAATATCCGGGACAGGGGGCTCGGTGAACACTGAAGCTTTCTTT. Translation gives CASSEISGTGGSVNTEAFF.

The V gene is TRBV27, the J gene TRBJ2-3; maybe TRBD2 (6 bases). This CDR3 is built from 16 residues. The germline V gene has CDR1 MNHEY and CDR2 SMNVEV (reference sequence). V lost 0 bases, J lost 2 bases, and 12 bases lay in between. DNA for the CDR3: TGTGCCAGCAGTTTATCGGGACGGGGGACCACAGATACGCAGTATTTT. This encodes CASSLSGRGTTDTQYF.